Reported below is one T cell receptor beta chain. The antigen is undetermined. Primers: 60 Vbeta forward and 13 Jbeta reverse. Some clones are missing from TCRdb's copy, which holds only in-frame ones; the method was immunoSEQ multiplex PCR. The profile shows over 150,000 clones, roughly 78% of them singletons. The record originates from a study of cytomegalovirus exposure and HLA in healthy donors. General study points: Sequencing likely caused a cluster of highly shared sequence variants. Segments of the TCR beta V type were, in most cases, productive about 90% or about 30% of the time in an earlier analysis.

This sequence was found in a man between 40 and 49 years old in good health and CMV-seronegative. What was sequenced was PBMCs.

DNA of the CDR3: TGCGCCAGCAGCCAAGATAAGATGGCCGGGACTAGCGCCGACGAGCAGTACTTC. Translation: CASSQDKMAGTSADEQYF. This rearrangement joins TRBV4-1 to TRBJ2-7, with 10 bases that match TRBD2. The CDR3 has 18 amino acids. V dropped 0 bases and J dropped 5; count of bases not matched to a gene: 13. Germline assignment: CDR1 MGHRA and CDR2 YSYEKL.